This is a list of T cell receptor beta chains from one sample in a study of cytomegalovirus exposure and HLA in healthy donors. The method was immunoSEQ multiplex PCR; TCRdb's version includes in-frame clones alone and lacks a portion of them. The repertoire holds about 92,000 clones, with 80% to 90% as singletons. The sample consisted of PBMCs. The receptors stem from a woman aged 18-29 years in good health and CMV-seropositive. Both conserved end residues are part of each CDR3. A D gene is named only where the DNA matches it firmly. Size values are once, few and many counts, or a class for expanded clones, and some rows have none.

>16|TRBD1|TRBV6-4|NA|TRBJ2-1
TGTGCCAGCAGTGACAGACCGGGGACAGGGTCCCATGAGCAGTTCTTC
CASSDRPGTGSHEQFF
>14|TRBD1|TRBV2|NA|TRBJ1-2
TGTGCCACCAGACCCGGACAGGGGGCGCACGGCTACACCTTC
CATRPGQGAHGYTF
>11|NA|TRBV28|NA|TRBJ1-1
TGTGCCAGCGGTAACTGGTGGGCAGCTTTCTTT
CASGNWWAAFF
>14|NA|TRBV6-6|once|TRBJ2-3
TGTGCCAGCAGACTTAATCAGGGGACAGATACGCAGTATTTT
CASRLNQGTDTQYF
>16|TRBD2|TRBV5-4|NA|TRBJ2-3
TGTGCCAGCAGCCCTGGGACTAGCGGATTCACAGATACGCAGTATTTT
CASSPGTSGFTDTQYF
>16|TRBD2|TRBV6-1|NA|TRBJ2-7
TGTGCCAGCAGTGAAGGGCTAGCGGGGGTCTACTACGAGCAGTACTTC
CASSEGLAGVYYEQYF
>16|TRBD2|TRBV11-2|NA|TRBJ2-1
TGTGCCAGCAGCGCCAACGGACTAGCAGAAGGAAATGAGCAGTTCTTC
CASSANGLAEGNEQFF
>11|NA|TRBV12-5|NA|TRBJ1-1
TGTGCTAGTGGTTTGGAACCCGGGGCTTTCTTT
CASGLEPGAFF
>14|NA|TRBV5-4|NA|TRBJ2-5
TGTGCCAGCAGCCAACAGGGTGATGCGGAGACCCAGTACTTC
CASSQQGDAETQYF
>13|NA|TRBV7-9|NA|TRBJ2-7
TGTGCCAGCAGCTTAATCGGCGGAGGCGAGCAGTACTTC
CASSLIGGGEQYF
>14|TRBD1|TRBV5-1|NA|TRBJ1-2
TGCGCCAGCAGCTTGACAGGGGATACCTATGGCTACACCTTC
CASSLTGDTYGYTF
>13|NA|TRBV7-9|NA|TRBJ2-4
TGTGCCAGCAGCCAACCAGGGGAAAACATTCAGTACTTC
CASSQPGENIQYF
>14|NA|TRBV28|NA|TRBJ2-5
TGTGCCAGCAGTGGGACCGGGAGTAAAGAGACCCAGTACTTC
CASSGTGSKETQYF
>12|NA|TRBV7-9|NA|TRBJ2-3
TGTGCCAGCAGCCAGAGGGGGGATACGCAGTATTTT
CASSQRGDTQYF
>15|TRBD1|TRBV6-1|NA|TRBJ1-2
TGTGCCAGCAGTCCGCGACAGGGCACCAGCTATGGCTACACCTTC
CASSPRQGTSYGYTF
>15|TRBD2|TRBV2|NA|TRBJ2-5
TGTGCCAGCATATATTCGGGGGGGGCCGGGGAGACCCAGTACTTC
CASIYSGGAGETQYF
>16|TRBD2|TRBV19|NA|TRBJ2-1
TGTGCCAGTAGTACCTTCTTGACTAGCGGACACAATGAGCAGTTCTTC
CASSTFLTSGHNEQFF
>14|TRBD1|TRBV5-1|NA|TRBJ1-2
TGCGCCAGCAGCACTCCGGGACAGCTGTATGGCTACACCTTC
CASSTPGQLYGYTF
>13|NA|TRBV6-5|NA|TRBJ2-5
TGTGCCAGCAGTATATTGGGGGCAGAGACCCAGTACTTC
CASSILGAETQYF
>15|TRBD1|TRBV6-5|NA|TRBJ2-1
TGTGCCAGCAGTCGACCGGGACAGGGGATCGATGAGCAGTTCTTC
CASSRPGQGIDEQFF
>14|TRBD1|TRBV7-2|NA|TRBJ1-2
TGTGCCAGCAACCGTGGACAGGGAAACTATGGCTACACCTTC
CASNRGQGNYGYTF
>15|NA|TRBV7-2|NA|TRBJ2-7
TGTGCCAGCAGCTTCGGATGGGAGATAACCTACGAGCAGTACTTC
CASSFGWEITYEQYF
>19|TRBD2|TRBV5-1|NA|TRBJ2-3
TGCGCCAGCAGCCCGTATAGAGCAAGCGGGAGCCTTGACACAGATACGCAGTATTTT
CASSPYRASGSLDTDTQYF
>14|NA|TRBV25-1|NA|TRBJ2-5
TGTGCCAGCAGCCGGGGACAAAAACAAGAGACCCAGTACTTC
CASSRGQKQETQYF
>11|NA|TRBV30|NA|TRBJ2-1
TGTGCCTGGAGCGCGTACTATGAGCAGTTCTTC
CAWSAYYEQFF
>15|TRBD1|TRBV6-5|NA|TRBJ1-5
TGTGCCAGCAGTTTCCGACAGGGCTCAAGTCAGCCCCAGCATTTT
CASSFRQGSSQPQHF
>13|TRBD2|TRBV7-2|NA|TRBJ2-1
TGTGCCAGCAGCTCTCCGGGACTAGGATATCGGTTCTTC
CASSSPGLGYRFF
>14|TRBD1|TRBV15|NA|TRBJ1-6
TGTGCCACCAGCAGAGGACAGGGAAATTCACCCCTCCACTTT
CATSRGQGNSPLHF
>13|NA|TRBV30|few|TRBJ2-6
TGTGCCTGGGAGCACTCTGGGGCCAACGTCCTGACTTTC
CAWEHSGANVLTF
>13|NA|TRBV30|once|TRBJ1-1
TGTGCCTGGAGTCCGGGGGGAAACACTGAAGCTTTCTTT
CAWSPGGNTEAFF
>12|NA|TRBV7-9|NA|TRBJ2-7
TGTTCCAGCAGCTTTGGAGGGGACGAGCAGTACTTC
CSSSFGGDEQYF
>16|TRBD2|TRBV28|NA|TRBJ2-7
TGTGCCAGCAGTGCCAGGGGACTAGCTGACTCCTACGAGCAGTACTTC
CASSARGLADSYEQYF
>15|TRBD1|TRBV28|NA|TRBJ1-2
TGTGCCAGCAGTCCTGCGGGACAGGGGAACTATGGCTACACCTTC
CASSPAGQGNYGYTF
>12|NA|TRBV28|NA|TRBJ2-7
TGTGCCAGCAGTTTTGGAGGGCGGGAGCAGTACTTC
CASSFGGREQYF
>15|NA|TRBV19|once|TRBJ1-4
TGTGCCAGTAGGCAGGCACCCTCAACTAATGAAAAACTGTTTTTT
CASRQAPSTNEKLFF
>13|TRBD2|TRBV6-5|NA|TRBJ2-1
TGTGCCAGCAGTGGGCGGGAGCGGAATGAGCAGTTCTTC
CASSGRERNEQFF
>14|NA|TRBV6-1|NA|TRBJ1-2
TGTGCCAGCAGTGGTCAGGGTTTGGTCCGTGGCTACACCTTC
CASSGQGLVRGYTF
>15|NA|TRBV6-5|NA|TRBJ2-2
TGTGCCAGCAGCAGCACCTACAGGGAAACCGGGGAGCTGTTTTTT
CASSSTYRETGELFF
>15|NA|TRBV6-5|NA|TRBJ1-5
TGTGCCAGCAGTTACTCGAATCAGGGCAATCAGCCCCAGCATTTT
CASSYSNQGNQPQHF
>13|TRBD1|TRBV5-4|NA|TRBJ1-1
TGTGCCAGCATCAAGACAGGGAACACTGAAGCTTCCTTT
CASIKTGNTEASF
>14|NA|TRBV7-6|few|TRBJ2-7
TGTGCCAGCAGCTTAGTGACAGGTGGGGACGAGCAGTACTTC
CASSLVTGGDEQYF
>19|NA|TRBV4-1|NA|TRBJ2-6
TGCGCCAGCAGCCAAGATTGGTATGCAGGGGTAGCAGGGGCCAACGTCCTGACTTTC
CASSQDWYAGVAGANVLTF